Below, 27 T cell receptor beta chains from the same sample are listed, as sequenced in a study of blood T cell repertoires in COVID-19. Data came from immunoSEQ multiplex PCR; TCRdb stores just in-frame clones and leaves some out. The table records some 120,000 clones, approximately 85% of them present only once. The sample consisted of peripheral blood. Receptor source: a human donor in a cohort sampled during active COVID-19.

Written as DNA, the CDR3 is TGTGCCAGCAGCGGGACAGGGGACGCCTACAATGAGCAGTTCTTC. The encoded protein is CASSGTGDAYNEQFF. The chain carries TRBV9 and TRBJ2-1, with TRBD1 matching 9 bases. V lost 3 bases and J lost 2; bases outside the gene matches: 3. The CDR3 extends over 15 amino acids. Germline V gene lookup returns CDR1 SGDLS and CDR2 YYNGEE.

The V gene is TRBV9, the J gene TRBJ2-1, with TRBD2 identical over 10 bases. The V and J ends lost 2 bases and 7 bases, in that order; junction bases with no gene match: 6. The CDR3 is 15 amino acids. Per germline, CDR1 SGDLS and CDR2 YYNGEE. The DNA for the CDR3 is TGTGCCAGCAGCGTGGATCCAGCGGGAGGGAATGAGCAGTTCTTC. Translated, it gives CASSVDPAGGNEQFF.

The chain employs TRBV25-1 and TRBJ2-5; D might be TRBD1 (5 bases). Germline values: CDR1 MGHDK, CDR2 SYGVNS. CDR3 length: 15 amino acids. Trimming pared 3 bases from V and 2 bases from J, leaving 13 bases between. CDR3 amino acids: CASSDPGSPQETQYF. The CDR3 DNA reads TGTGCCAGCAGTGACCCAGGGTCCCCACAAGAGACCCAGTACTTC.

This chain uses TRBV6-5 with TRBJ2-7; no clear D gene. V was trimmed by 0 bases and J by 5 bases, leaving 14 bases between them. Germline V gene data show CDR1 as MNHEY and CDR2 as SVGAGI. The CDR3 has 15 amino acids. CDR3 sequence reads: CASSYSKTSIHEQYF. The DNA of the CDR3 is TGTGCCAGCAGTTACTCGAAAACCAGTATCCACGAGCAGTACTTC.

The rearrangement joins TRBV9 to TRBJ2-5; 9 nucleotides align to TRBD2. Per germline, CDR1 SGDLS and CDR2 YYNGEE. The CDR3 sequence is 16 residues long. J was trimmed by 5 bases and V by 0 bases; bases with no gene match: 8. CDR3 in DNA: TGTGCCAGCAGCGTAGAGGGTAGCGGGAGTAGCGAGACCCAGTACTTC. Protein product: CASSVEGSGSSETQYF.

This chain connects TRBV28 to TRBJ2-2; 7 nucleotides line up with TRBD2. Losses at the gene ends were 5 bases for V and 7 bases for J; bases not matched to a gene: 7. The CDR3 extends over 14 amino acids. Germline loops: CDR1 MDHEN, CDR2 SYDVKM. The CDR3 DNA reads TGTGCCAGCAGTACGGGGGGTATAGGCGGGGAGCTGTTTTTT. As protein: CASSTGGIGGELFF.

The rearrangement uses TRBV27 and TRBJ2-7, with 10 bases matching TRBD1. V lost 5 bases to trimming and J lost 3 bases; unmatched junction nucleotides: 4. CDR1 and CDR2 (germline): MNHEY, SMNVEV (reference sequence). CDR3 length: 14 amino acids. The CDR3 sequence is CASSIGQGGYEQYF. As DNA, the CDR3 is TGTGCCAGCAGTATAGGACAGGGGGGCTACGAGCAGTACTTC.

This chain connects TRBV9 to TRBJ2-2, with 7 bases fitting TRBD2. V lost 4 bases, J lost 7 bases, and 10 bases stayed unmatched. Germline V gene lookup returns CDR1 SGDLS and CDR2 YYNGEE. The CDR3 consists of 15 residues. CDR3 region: CASSSRGDWIGELFF. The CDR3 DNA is TGTGCCAGCAGCTCTCGGGGGGACTGGATCGGGGAGCTGTTTTTT.

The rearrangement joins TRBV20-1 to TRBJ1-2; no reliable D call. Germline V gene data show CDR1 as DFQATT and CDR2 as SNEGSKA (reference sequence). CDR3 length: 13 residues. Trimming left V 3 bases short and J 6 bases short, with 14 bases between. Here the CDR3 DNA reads TGCAGTGCTAGTCGGGGTCCGCTGGATGGCTACACCTTC. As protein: CSASRGPLDGYTF.

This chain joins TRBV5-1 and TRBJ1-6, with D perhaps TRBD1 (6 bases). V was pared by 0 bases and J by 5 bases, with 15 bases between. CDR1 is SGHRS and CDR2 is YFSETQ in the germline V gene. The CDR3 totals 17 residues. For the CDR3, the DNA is TGCGCCAGCAGCTTGGGAGCCGGGGCAGGGGATAATTCACCCCTCCACTTT. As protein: CASSLGAGAGDNSPLHF.

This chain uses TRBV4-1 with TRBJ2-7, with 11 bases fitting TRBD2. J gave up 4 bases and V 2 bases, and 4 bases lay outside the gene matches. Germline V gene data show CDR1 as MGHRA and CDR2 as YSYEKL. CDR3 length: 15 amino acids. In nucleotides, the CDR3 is TGCGCCAGCAGCCAAACTAGCGGGAGTAGGTACGAGCAGTACTTC. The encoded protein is CASSQTSGSRYEQYF.

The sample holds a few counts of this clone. CDR3 sequence reads: CASSLYSGGSNQPQHF. CDR3 DNA sequence: TGTGCCAGCAGTTTATACTCAGGGGGGAGCAATCAGCCCCAGCATTTT. The rearrangement links TRBV28 to TRBJ1-5, with 7 bases that match TRBD1. This CDR3 has 16 residues. The V segment lost 1 base and the J segment 1 base; nucleotides outside the gene matches: 4. Germline-derived CDR1 and CDR2 are MDHEN and SYDVKM.

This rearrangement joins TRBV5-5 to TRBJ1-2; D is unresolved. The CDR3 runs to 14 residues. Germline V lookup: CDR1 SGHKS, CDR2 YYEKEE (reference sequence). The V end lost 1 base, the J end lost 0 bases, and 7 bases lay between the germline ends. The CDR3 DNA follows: TGTGCCAGCAGCTTGTTCCCGGCTAACTATGGCTACACCTTC. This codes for CASSLFPANYGYTF.

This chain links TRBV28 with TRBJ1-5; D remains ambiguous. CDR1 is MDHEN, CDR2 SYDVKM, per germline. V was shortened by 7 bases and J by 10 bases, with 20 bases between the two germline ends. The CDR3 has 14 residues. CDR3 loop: CASNLEGLARPQHF. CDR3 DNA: TGTGCCAGCAATTTGGAGGGATTAGCTCGTCCCCAGCATTTT.

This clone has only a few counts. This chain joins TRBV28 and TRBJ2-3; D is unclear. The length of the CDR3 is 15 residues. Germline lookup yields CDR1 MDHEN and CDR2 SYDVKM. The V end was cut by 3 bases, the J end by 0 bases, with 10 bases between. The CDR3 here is CASSLGVISTDTQYF. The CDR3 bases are TGTGCCAGCAGTTTGGGCGTTATTAGCACAGATACGCAGTATTTT.

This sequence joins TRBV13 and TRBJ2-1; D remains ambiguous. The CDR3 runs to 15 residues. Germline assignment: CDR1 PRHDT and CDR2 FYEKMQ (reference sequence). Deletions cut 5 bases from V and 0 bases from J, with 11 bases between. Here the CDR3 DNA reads TGTGCCAGCAGCCCTTTTGATAGCTCCTACAATGAGCAGTTCTTC. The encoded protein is CASSPFDSSYNEQFF. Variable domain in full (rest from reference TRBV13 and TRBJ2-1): AAGVIQSPRHLIKEKRETATLKCYPIPRHDTVYWYQQGPGQDPQFLISFYEKMQSDKGSIPDRFSAQQFSDYHSELNMSSLELGDSALYFCASSPFDSSYNEQFFGPGTRLTVL.

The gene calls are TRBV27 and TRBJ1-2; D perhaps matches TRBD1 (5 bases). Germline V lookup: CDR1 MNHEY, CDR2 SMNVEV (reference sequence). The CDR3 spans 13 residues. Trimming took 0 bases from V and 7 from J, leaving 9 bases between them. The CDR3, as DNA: TGTGCCAGCAGTTTATCGGAGGGGCTTGGCTACACCTTC. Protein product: CASSLSEGLGYTF.

The DNA for the CDR3 is TGTGCCAGCAGCTTGACTTTTTTGGCAGGGATTACAGATACGCAGTATTTT. It is translated as CASSLTFLAGITDTQYF. The chain recombines TRBV5-4 with TRBJ2-3; D is perhaps TRBD1 (5 bases). This CDR3 region has 17 residues. The germline V gene encodes CDR1 SGHNT and CDR2 YYREEE (reference sequence). The V gene lost 1 base and the J gene lost 3 bases, with 18 bases spanning the gap.

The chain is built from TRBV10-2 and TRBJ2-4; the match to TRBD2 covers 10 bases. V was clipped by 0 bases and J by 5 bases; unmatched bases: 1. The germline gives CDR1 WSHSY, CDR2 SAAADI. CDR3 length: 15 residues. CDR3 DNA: TGCGCCAGCAGTGAGTCGCTAGCGGGAGAAAACATTCAGTACTTC. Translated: CASSESLAGENIQYF.

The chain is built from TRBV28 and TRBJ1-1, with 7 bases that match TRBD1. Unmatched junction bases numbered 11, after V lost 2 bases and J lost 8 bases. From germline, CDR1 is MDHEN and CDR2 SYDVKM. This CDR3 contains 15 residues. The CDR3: CASSLGGGGLTEAFF. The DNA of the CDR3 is TGTGCCAGCAGTTTAGGAGGGGGCGGATTAACGGAAGCTTTCTTT.

The CDR3 spells CASNRGTSGRNEQFF. The DNA for the CDR3 is TGTGCCAGCAATAGGGGGACTAGCGGGCGAAATGAGCAGTTCTTC. The chain links TRBV6-5 to TRBJ2-1, with 12 nucleotides matching TRBD2. Germline lookup yields CDR1 MNHEY and CDR2 SVGAGI. Trimming removed 7 bases from V and 7 bases from J; junction bases left unmatched: 8. This CDR3 spans 15 amino acids.

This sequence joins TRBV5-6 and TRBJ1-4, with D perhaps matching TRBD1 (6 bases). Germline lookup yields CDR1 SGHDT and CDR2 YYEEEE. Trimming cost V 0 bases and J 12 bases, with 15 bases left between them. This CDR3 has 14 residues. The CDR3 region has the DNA TGTGCCAGCAGCTTGGCCGGACCCTACAGGGAACTGTTTTTT. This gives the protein CASSLAGPYRELFF. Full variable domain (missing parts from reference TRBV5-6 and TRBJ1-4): DAGVTQSPTHLIKTRGQQVTLRCSPKSGHDTVSWYQQALGQGPQFIFQYYEEEERQRGNFPDRFSGHQFPNYSSELNVNALLLGDSALYLCASSLAGPYRELFFGSGTQLSVL.

For the CDR3, the DNA is TGTGCCTCGACTGGGGCAGTCAAAAACATTCAGTACTTC. Amino acids: CASTGAVKNIQYF. V usage is TRBV19 and J usage is TRBJ2-4, with D possibly TRBD1 on 5 matching bases. The CDR3 has 13 residues. The germline V gene encodes CDR1 LNHDA and CDR2 SQIVND (reference sequence). Trimming stripped 11 bases from V and 3 bases from J, with 14 bases between.

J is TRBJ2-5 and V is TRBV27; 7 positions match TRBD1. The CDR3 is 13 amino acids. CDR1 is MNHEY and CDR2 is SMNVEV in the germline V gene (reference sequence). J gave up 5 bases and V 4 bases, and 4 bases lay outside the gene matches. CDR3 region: CASSSGGRETQYF. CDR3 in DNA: TGTGCCAGCAGTTCAGGGGGTCGGGAGACCCAGTACTTC.

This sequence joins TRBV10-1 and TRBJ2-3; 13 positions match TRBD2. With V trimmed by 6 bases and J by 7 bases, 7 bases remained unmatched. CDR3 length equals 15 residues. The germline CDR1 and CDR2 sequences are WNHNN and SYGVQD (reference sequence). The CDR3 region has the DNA TGCGCCAGCAGCTCACTAGCGGGAGGGCGACATACGCAGTATTTT. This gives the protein CASSSLAGGRHTQYF.

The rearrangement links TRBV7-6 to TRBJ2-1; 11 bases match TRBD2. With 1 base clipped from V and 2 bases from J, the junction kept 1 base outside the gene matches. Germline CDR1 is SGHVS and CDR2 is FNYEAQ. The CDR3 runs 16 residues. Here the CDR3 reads CASSLGLAGTYNEQFF. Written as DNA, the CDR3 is TGTGCCAGCAGCTTAGGACTAGCGGGAACCTACAATGAGCAGTTCTTC.

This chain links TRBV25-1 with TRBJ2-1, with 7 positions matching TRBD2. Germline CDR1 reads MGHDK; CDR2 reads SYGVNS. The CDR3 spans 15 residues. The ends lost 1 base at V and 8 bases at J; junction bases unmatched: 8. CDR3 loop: CASSELVGGPDEQFF. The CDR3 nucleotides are TGTGCCAGCAGTGAATTGGTGGGAGGGCCGGATGAGCAGTTCTTC.